This passage covers 3 T cell receptor beta chains from one sample sequenced in a study of CD8 T cells in ankylosing spondylitis. Study results and limitations: Seemingly distinctive of ankylosing spondylitis blood was a TCR beta motif formed by eight highly homologous variants.

These receptors are not linked to any known antigen. TCRdb processed the 5' RACE reads anew with MiXCR; each CDR3 protein has one entry. The sample includes 500,000 to 550,000 distinct CDR3 sequences, more than 9.5% seen only once; the top ten take about 6.5%. Input material: blood, either unsorted or a sorted T cell fraction (not recorded which). The receptor set was obtained from a male donor with ankylosing spondylitis.

This clonotype occurred a few times. This chain joins TRBV7-6 and TRBJ2-5, with TRBD2 matching over 10 bases. This CDR3 is built from 16 residues. The V and J ends lost 4 bases and 2 bases, in that order; junction bases with no gene match: 7. Germline V gives CDR1 SGHVS, CDR2 FNYEAQ. In DNA, the CDR3 is TGTGCCAGCAGCTATAGCGGGAGGCGAGTTCAAGAGACCCAGTACTTC. Translating it yields CASSYSGRRVQETQYF.

This clonotype was counted at least ten times. The chain combines TRBV15 with TRBJ1-4, with 9 bases fitting TRBD1. Germline CDR1 LNHNV, CDR2 YYDKDF (reference sequence). The CDR3 sequence is 14 residues long. V was clipped by 5 bases and J by 5 bases; unmatched bases: 3. CDR3 amino acids: CATSAGQGNEKLFF. CDR3 DNA sequence: TGTGCCACCAGCGCGGGACAGGGAAATGAAAAACTGTTTTTT.

The chain has TRBV9 and TRBJ1-2; TRBD1 might be the D (5 bases). V was clipped by 2 bases and J by 6 bases, with 14 bases between them. This CDR3 spans 14 amino acids. CDR1 is SGDLS and CDR2 is YYNGEE in the germline V gene. The CDR3 DNA reads TGTGCCAGCAGCGTCGACAGCTCCCTTCATGGCTACACCTTC. Translating gives CASSVDSSLHGYTF. The full variable domain, with the rest looked up from reference TRBV9 and TRBJ1-2, is DSGVTQTPKHLITATGQRVTLRCSPRSGDLSVYWYQQSLDQGLQFLIQYYNGEERAKGNILERFSAQQFPDLHSELNLSSLELGDSALYFCASSVDSSLHGYTFGSGTRLTVV.